Listed here are 26 T cell receptor beta chains from one sample, sequenced in a study of blood T cell repertoires in COVID-19. Assay: immunoSEQ multiplex PCR; the TCRdb copy retains only in-frame clones and omits some. The sample records tens of thousands of clones, roughly 80% being singletons. The sample consisted of peripheral blood. The receptors were gathered from a man in his 60s with active COVID-19.

The chain has TRBV5-6 and TRBJ2-5, with 8 bases fitting TRBD2. This CDR3 spans 16 amino acids. Germline values: CDR1 SGHDT, CDR2 YYEEEE. J was trimmed by 0 bases and V by 2 bases; bases with no gene match: 6. The CDR3 DNA reads as TGTGCCAGCAGCTTCAGCGGACTAGCACACCAAGAGACCCAGTACTTC. This gives the protein CASSFSGLAHQETQYF.

This clone has a handful of counts. The J gene is TRBJ1-6, the V gene TRBV30; possibly TRBD1 for D (5 bases). Germline CDR1 is GTSNPN and CDR2 is SVGIG (reference sequence). CDR3 size: 16 residues. V was clipped by 3 bases and J by 0 bases, with 12 bases between them. CDR3 sequence reads: CAWRRAGNSYNSPLHF. CDR3 bases: TGTGCCTGGAGAAGGGCAGGGAACTCCTATAATTCACCCCTCCACTTT.

The chain links TRBV5-1 to TRBJ1-3; 7 nucleotides align to TRBD1. V dropped 4 bases and J dropped 3; count of bases not matched to a gene: 4. The CDR3 is made up of 14 amino acids. Per the germline V gene, CDR1 is SGHRS and CDR2 is YFSETQ. The CDR3 DNA reads TGCGCCAGCAGCGAGGGGGCAGATGGAAACACCATATATTTT. Residues: CASSEGADGNTIYF.

As DNA, the CDR3 is TGTGCCAGTAATCACAGGGGCTCTGGGGCCAACGTCCTGACTTTC. Translating it yields CASNHRGSGANVLTF. This chain links TRBV27 with TRBJ2-6; TRBD1 agrees at 7 bases. This CDR3 is built from 15 residues. Germline loops: CDR1 MNHEY, CDR2 SMNVEV (reference sequence). Germline trimming cut 9 bases from V and 0 bases from J; bases unmatched to any gene: 5.

The chain couples TRBV7-9 to TRBJ1-1; weak D call: TRBD1 (6 bases). Per germline, CDR1 SEHNR and CDR2 FQNEAQ (reference sequence). The germline V and J ends were trimmed by 7 bases and 4 bases, with 16 bases remaining between them. CDR3 length: 14 residues. This CDR3 is CASTPGGLITEAFF. The CDR3 region has the DNA TGTGCCAGCACCCCCGGGGGGCTGATCACTGAAGCTTTCTTT.

The chain couples TRBV6-5 to TRBJ1-2; 9 bases agree with TRBD1. CDR3 size: 13 residues. CDR1 and CDR2 from the germline V gene are MNHEY and SVGAGI. The trim removed 7 bases at V and 7 bases at J, leaving 7 bases unmatched. The CDR3 is CASIKQGAGGYTF. The CDR3 DNA is TGTGCCAGCATAAAACAGGGGGCCGGTGGCTACACCTTC.

J is TRBJ2-5 and V is TRBV28, with 12 bases fitting TRBD2. V shed 6 bases and J 2 bases; nucleotides not matched to a gene: 7. The CDR3 is 16 residues long. Germline CDR1 and CDR2: MDHEN and SYDVKM. This chain's CDR3 is CASSPGLAGPQETQYF. DNA for the CDR3: TGTGCCAGCAGCCCCGGACTAGCGGGACCTCAAGAGACCCAGTACTTC. Using reference TRBV28 and TRBJ2-5 for the parts outside the CDR3, the full variable domain is DVKVTQSSRYLVKRTGEKVFLECVQDMDHENMFWYRQDPGLGLRLIYFSYDVKMKEKGDIPEGYSVSREKKERFSLILESASTNQTSMYLCASSPGLAGPQETQYFGPGTRLLVL.

CDR3 bases: TGTGCCAGCGGCAGGGGGAGAGAAAAACTGTTTTTT. It translates to CASGRGREKLFF. This chain links TRBV6-5 with TRBJ1-4; 7 bases fit TRBD1. This CDR3 has 12 amino acids. CDR1 and CDR2 (germline): MNHEY, SVGAGI. V trimming: 8 bases; J trimming: 8 bases; junction bases outside the gene matches: 5.

The count of this clone is one. V usage is TRBV18 and J usage is TRBJ1-1; D gene unclear. The germline V gene encodes CDR1 KGHSH and CDR2 LQKENI. V dropped 3 bases and J dropped 6 bases, with 11 bases sitting between them. This CDR3 is 13 amino acids long. This chain's CDR3 is CASSPGEGPEAFF. CDR3 in DNA: TGTGCCAGCTCACCTGGTGAGGGCCCTGAAGCTTTCTTT.

This clone was picked up one time. V is TRBV14 and J is TRBJ1-3; no definite D call. Germline CDR1 and CDR2: SGHDN and FVKESK. The CDR3 sequence is 16 residues long. V dropped 4 bases and J dropped 3 bases, with 16 bases sitting between them. The DNA of the CDR3 is TGTGCCAGCAGCCCTTACGGCAGGACTAATGGAAACACCATATATTTT. It is translated as CASSPYGRTNGNTIYF. The whole variable domain, remainder taken from reference TRBV14 and TRBJ1-3, is EAGVTQFPSHSVIEKGQTVTLRCDPISGHDNLYWYRRVMGKEIKFLLHFVKESKQDESGMPNNRFLAERTGGTYSTLKVQPAELEDSGVYFCASSPYGRTNGNTIYFGEGSWLTVV.

The chain recombines TRBV14 with TRBJ2-2, with a tentative D call TRBD1 (5 bases). The germline CDR1 and CDR2 sequences are SGHDN and FVKESK. The CDR3 contains 17 residues. Trimming took 6 bases from V and 2 from J, leaving 19 bases between them. The CDR3, as DNA: TGTGCCAGCAGTCTAAGGGCAGGGATGGGAAACACCGGGGAGCTGTTTTTT. Encoded protein: CASSLRAGMGNTGELFF.

J is TRBJ1-5 and V is TRBV9; D gene unclear. CDR3 length: 14 residues. The germline gives CDR1 SGDLS, CDR2 YYNGEE. Trimming left V 2 bases short and J 3 bases short, with 9 bases between. The CDR3 protein is CASSVGQDNQPQHF. The CDR3 DNA is TGTGCCAGCAGCGTCGGTCAAGACAATCAGCCCCAGCATTTT.

The V and J genes are TRBV9 and TRBJ1-5, with TRBD1 matching over 8 bases. The CDR3 contains 15 residues. The germline V gene has CDR1 SGDLS and CDR2 YYNGEE. Losses at the gene ends were 0 bases for V and 1 base for J; bases not matched to a gene: 0. CDR3: CASSVGQGSNQPQHF. As DNA, the CDR3 is TGTGCCAGCAGCGTAGGACAGGGGAGCAATCAGCCCCAGCATTTT.

In its sample, this clone was seen once. The CDR3 DNA sequence: TGTGCCAGCAGCTTATCCCAGAGGGGGGAGCAGTACTTC. Protein product: CASSLSQRGEQYF. The chain has TRBV11-2 and TRBJ2-7, with a weak D call TRBD1 (6 bases). CDR1 is SGHAT, CDR2 FQNNGV, per germline. The CDR3 sequence is 13 residues long. V shed 2 bases and J shed 7 bases, with 12 bases lying between them.

The chain couples TRBV19 to TRBJ1-1; 7 bases align to TRBD1. The CDR3 contains 14 residues. Germline V lookup: CDR1 LNHDA, CDR2 SQIVND (reference sequence). After removal of 6 bases from V and 1 base from J, the junction contained 5 bases not matched to a gene. This chain's CDR3 is CASSPRQGNTEAFF. CDR3 in DNA: TGTGCCAGTAGCCCCCGACAGGGGAACACTGAAGCTTTCTTT. The full variable domain, rest sourced from reference TRBV19 and TRBJ1-1, is DGGITQSPKYLFRKEGQNVTLSCEQNLNHDAMYWYRQDPGQGLRLIYYSQIVNDFQKGDIAEGYSVSREKKESFPLTVTSAQKNPTAFYLCASSPRQGNTEAFFGQGTRLTVV.

V is TRBV10-3 and J is TRBJ2-7; 9 bases fit TRBD2. The germline CDR1 and CDR2 sequences are ENHRY and SYGVKD. After removal of 8 bases from V and 2 bases from J, the junction contained 19 bases not matched to a gene. CDR3 length: 18 amino acids. DNA of the CDR3: TGTGCCATCCGGGGCTTCCTGGTAGCGGGGGCCGCCACCTACGAGCAGTACTTC. Amino acids: CAIRGFLVAGAATYEQYF.

This clone appeared a single time. This chain connects TRBV29-1 to TRBJ2-7; TRBD1 might be the D (7 bases). Germline CDR1 reads SQVTM; CDR2 reads ANQGSEA. This CDR3 has 13 amino acids. Trimming removed 7 bases at V and 0 bases at J, with 13 bases between. CDR3 bases: TGCAGCGGGGGGGACAGAAGCTCCTACGAGCAGTACTTC. This sequence encodes CSGGDRSSYEQYF.

The rearrangement uses TRBV19 and TRBJ1-1; D is uncertain. This CDR3 is built from 14 residues. V was cut by 5 bases and J by 0 bases, with 10 bases left in between. CDR1 is LNHDA, CDR2 SQIVND, per germline (reference sequence). The CDR3 here is CASSVADLNTEAFF. CDR3 nucleotide sequence: TGTGCCAGTAGTGTGGCGGATCTGAACACTGAAGCTTTCTTT.

The genes are TRBV30 and TRBJ2-1, with D unclear. There are 14 residues in the CDR3. V was clipped by 3 bases and J by 0 bases, with 9 bases between them. Germline V CDR1 and CDR2: GTSNPN, SVGIG (reference sequence). This CDR3 reads CAWRGFSSYNEQFF. CDR3 coding DNA: TGTGCCTGGAGGGGCTTCAGCTCCTACAATGAGCAGTTCTTC.

This clone appeared a single time. The chain recombines TRBV7-6 with TRBJ2-5, with TRBD2 identical over 11 bases. The CDR3 spans 16 residues. Germline-derived CDR1 and CDR2 are SGHVS and FNYEAQ. Losses at the gene ends were 5 bases for V and 5 bases for J; bases not matched to a gene: 10. The CDR3 protein is CASSARLAGGRETQYF. DNA of the CDR3: TGTGCCAGCAGCGCACGTTTAGCGGGAGGGAGGGAGACCCAGTACTTC.

The chain links TRBV7-2 to TRBJ2-7; 8 nucleotides align to TRBD2. Germline V CDR1 and CDR2: SGHTA, FQGNSA. The CDR3 is made up of 15 amino acids. V gave up 3 bases and J gave up 2 bases; unmatched junction bases: 6. As DNA, the CDR3 is TGTGCCAGCAGCTTCGGAACGGGAGGGCCCTACGAGCAGTACTTC. This codes for CASSFGTGGPYEQYF.

This chain joins TRBV28 and TRBJ2-4; 7 positions agree with TRBD1. This CDR3 has 15 amino acids. V was clipped by 6 bases and J by 7 bases; unmatched bases: 12. Germline V gene lookup returns CDR1 MDHEN and CDR2 SYDVKM. CDR3 coding DNA: TGTGCCAGCAGCTACCAAAGGGGGCCCGGGAACATTCAGTACTTC. This gives the protein CASSYQRGPGNIQYF. The full variable domain, its missing parts supplied by reference TRBV28 and TRBJ2-4, is DVKVTQSSRYLVKRTGEKVFLECVQDMDHENMFWYRQDPGLGLRLIYFSYDVKMKEKGDIPEGYSVSREKKERFSLILESASTNQTSMYLCASSYQRGPGNIQYFGAGTRLSVL.

The genes are TRBV27 and TRBJ2-2, with 8 bases fitting TRBD1. The CDR3 extends over 14 amino acids. From germline, CDR1 is MNHEY and CDR2 SMNVEV (reference sequence). The junction had 4 bases not matched to a gene; V was cut back by 6 bases and J by 4 bases. The CDR3 DNA reads as TGTGCCAGCAGCTTGGACAGGGCCACCGGGGAGCTGTTTTTT. Translating it yields CASSLDRATGELFF.

This chain connects TRBV3-1 (or the pseudogene TRBV3-2) to TRBJ1-5; D uncertain. V gave up 3 bases and J gave up 9 bases, with 6 bases separating them. Germline CDR1 and CDR2: LGHDT and YNNKEL (reference sequence). The CDR3 length is 11 residues. The CDR3 region has the DNA TGTGCCAGCAGCCACCGTCGGCCCCAGCATTTT. It translates to CASSHRRPQHF.

This clone came up once. The V and J genes are TRBV6-2 or TRBV6-3 and TRBJ1-6, with TRBD1 identical over 8 bases. Germline lookup yields CDR1 MNHEY and CDR2 SVGEGT. The CDR3 consists of 13 residues. With V trimmed by 6 bases and J by 11 bases, 6 bases remained unmatched. The CDR3 loop is CASSPGQGPPLHF. The DNA of the CDR3 is TGTGCCAGCAGCCCTGGACAGGGACCACCCCTCCACTTT.

This clone was detected only a few times. The J gene is TRBJ2-1, the V gene TRBV9; the match to TRBD1 covers 10 bases. The V gene end was trimmed by 2 bases and the J gene end by 6 bases; junction bases not matched to a gene: 5. Germline CDR1 is SGDLS and CDR2 is YYNGEE. This CDR3 has 15 amino acids. CDR3 DNA: TGTGCCAGCAGCGTCCGGGACAGGGGTAGCAATGAGCAGTTCTTC. As protein: CASSVRDRGSNEQFF.